One sample yielded the 25 T cell receptor beta chains listed below, sequenced in a study of identical twins. In TCRdb, the 5' RACE reads were re-called with MiXCR into one record per CDR3 protein. The sample records around 100,000 distinct CDR3 sequences, 5.9% being singletons. Material for sequencing was memory T cells sorted from blood. The receptors originated from a woman aged 50 to 60 in good health.

This clonotype has a count of ten or more. The rearrangement links TRBV7-9 to TRBJ2-2; D gene ambiguous. Trimming removed 1 base from V and 5 bases from J, with 5 bases in between. CDR3 size: 13 residues. Germline CDR1 SEHNR, CDR2 FQNEAQ (reference sequence). DNA of the CDR3: TGTGCCAGCAGCTTAGAGGGTACCGGGGAGCTGTTTTTT. This sequence encodes CASSLEGTGELFF. The full variable domain, completed using reference TRBV7-9 and TRBJ2-2, is DTGVSQNPRHKITKRGQNVTFRCDPISEHNRLYWYRQTLGQGPEFLTYFQNEAQLEKSRLLSDRFSAERPKGSFSTLEIQRTEQGDSAMYLCASSLEGTGELFFGEGSRLTVL.

The chain carries TRBV20-1 and TRBJ2-2; perhaps D is TRBD1 or TRBD2 (5 bases each). The CDR3 consists of 15 residues. In germline, CDR1 is DFQATT, CDR2 SNEGSKA (reference sequence). Trimming pared 1 base from V and 5 bases from J, leaving 14 bases between. For the CDR3, the DNA is TGCAGTGCTAGAGTCCCGGGAAGGGGAACCGGGGAGCTGTTTTTT. Protein: CSARVPGRGTGELFF.

This clonotype was counted at least ten times. The chain recombines TRBV5-1 with TRBJ1-2; D is ambiguous. Germline-derived CDR1 and CDR2 are SGHRS and YFSETQ. Trimming took 3 bases from V and 3 from J, leaving 12 bases between them. This CDR3 has 14 residues. The CDR3, as DNA: TGCGCCAGCAGCTCCCGGACGGAATACTATGGCTACACCTTC. The encoded protein is CASSSRTEYYGYTF.

The table lists this clonotype with many counts. V usage is TRBV20-1 and J usage is TRBJ2-3, with 8 bases aligning to TRBD2. With 8 bases clipped from V and 2 bases from J, the junction kept 9 bases outside the gene matches. The CDR3 covers 14 residues. Germline CDR1 and CDR2: DFQATT and SNEGSKA (reference sequence). This CDR3 reads CSLALAGHTDTQYF. In DNA form, the CDR3 reads TGCAGTCTCGCCTTAGCGGGACACACAGATACGCAGTATTTT.

Written as DNA, the CDR3 is TGTGCCAGCAGCCAACGCCCGGCAGGGGCTACTAATGAAAAACTGTTTTTT. This sequence encodes CASSQRPAGATNEKLFF. The chain combines TRBV14 with TRBJ1-4; weak D call: TRBD1 (6 bases). The V end was cut by 2 bases, the J end by 2 bases, with 15 bases between. From germline, CDR1 is SGHDN and CDR2 FVKESK. The CDR3 sequence is 17 residues long.

This clonotype was counted ten times or more. The chain has TRBV25-1 and TRBJ1-6; 7 nucleotides line up with TRBD1. The CDR3 totals 15 residues. V trimming: 4 bases; J trimming: 9 bases; junction bases outside the gene matches: 9. Germline CDR1 and CDR2: MGHDK and SYGVNS. CDR3 sequence reads: CASSAGRTGLSPLHF. CDR3 nucleotide sequence: TGTGCCAGCAGTGCTGGGAGGACAGGTCTTTCACCCCTCCACTTT.

This clonotype was seen ten or more times. This chain connects TRBV9 to TRBJ2-1; the D gene could be TRBD1 or TRBD2 (5 bases each). Trimming shortened V by 0 bases and J by 6 bases, and 13 bases separated the two germline ends. This CDR3 comprises 15 residues. Per the germline V gene, CDR1 is SGDLS and CDR2 is YYNGEE. CDR3 residues: CASSVGGRGVNEQFF. In DNA, the CDR3 is TGTGCCAGCAGCGTAGGGGGTAGGGGAGTCAATGAGCAGTTCTTC.

This clonotype was seen more than once but under ten times. CDR3 in amino acids: CASRAQEGGRIQYF. DNA for the CDR3: TGTGCCAGCAGGGCCCAGGAGGGTGGCCGCATTCAGTACTTC. The genes are TRBV2 and TRBJ2-4, with a tentative D call TRBD2 (6 bases). Germline assignment: CDR1 SNHLY and CDR2 FYNNEI. V lost 6 bases and J 9 bases, leaving 18 bases between the germline ends. This CDR3 has 14 amino acids.

This clonotype came up many times. V is TRBV5-1 and J is TRBJ2-2; D is possibly TRBD2 (6 bases). The V gene lost 3 bases and the J gene lost 2 bases, with 14 bases spanning the gap. Germline lookup yields CDR1 SGHRS and CDR2 YFSETQ. The CDR3 runs to 16 residues. CDR3 bases: TGCGCCAGCAGCTCGACGGGGCGGGGAAACACCGGGGAGCTGTTTTTT. Its translation is CASSSTGRGNTGELFF.

This clonotype appeared many times. The genes are TRBV5-1 and TRBJ2-5, with TRBD2 matching over 7 bases. J was trimmed by 3 bases and V by 2 bases; bases with no gene match: 7. The length of the CDR3 is 15 residues. Germline values: CDR1 SGHRS, CDR2 YFSETQ. For the CDR3, the DNA is TGCGCCAGCAGCTTCTACCTAGCGGACGAAGAGACCCAGTACTTC. Protein: CASSFYLADEETQYF.

This clonotype was picked up many times. V gene TRBV27 combines with J gene TRBJ2-7; 8 bases are a match to TRBD2. The junction had 11 bases not matched to a gene; V was cut back by 3 bases and J by 4 bases. The germline V gene encodes CDR1 MNHEY and CDR2 SMNVEV (reference sequence). CDR3 length: 16 residues. CDR3 DNA sequence: TGTGCCAGCAGTTTCCGGGGAGCGGGAGTTTCGTACGAGCAGTACTTC. Translated, it gives CASSFRGAGVSYEQYF.

This clonotype was seen at least ten times. This chain uses TRBV7-8 with TRBJ2-5, with 11 bases matching TRBD1. CDR3 length: 16 residues. The junction had 10 bases not matched to a gene; V was cut back by 5 bases and J by 5 bases. The germline CDR1 and CDR2 sequences are SGHVS and FQNEAQ. CDR3 nucleotides: TGTGCCAGCAGCGAGCGGACAGGGGGCGTCCGGGAGACCCAGTACTTC. This encodes CASSERTGGVRETQYF.

This clonotype was seen a few times. V is TRBV29-1 and J is TRBJ2-7; 8 nucleotides align to TRBD2. Unmatched junction bases numbered 14, after V lost 6 bases and J lost 4 bases. From germline, CDR1 is SQVTM and CDR2 ANQGSEA. This CDR3 spans 15 amino acids. The CDR3 DNA reads as TGCAGCGTCCACACACGGGGGGCGGGGGGATACGAGCAGTACGTC. This sequence encodes CSVHTRGAGGYEQYV.

This clonotype was seen repeatedly, ten times or more. The V gene is TRBV7-9, the J gene TRBJ2-1; TRBD2 agrees at 11 bases. Germline V gene lookup returns CDR1 SEHNR and CDR2 FQNEAQ (reference sequence). The V segment lost 1 base and the J segment 3 bases; nucleotides outside the gene matches: 8. The CDR3 extends over 18 amino acids. The CDR3 here is CASSLGKGLAVLYNEQFF. CDR3 in DNA: TGTGCCAGCAGCTTAGGGAAGGGACTAGCGGTCCTCTACAATGAGCAGTTCTTC. Looking up the rest from reference TRBV7-9 and TRBJ2-1 gives the full variable domain: DTGVSQNPRHKITKRGQNVTFRCDPISEHNRLYWYRQTLGQGPEFLTYFQNEAQLEKSRLLSDRFSAERPKGSFSTLEIQRTEQGDSAMYLCASSLGKGLAVLYNEQFFGPGTRLTVL.

This clonotype was observed at least ten times. This rearrangement joins TRBV20-1 to TRBJ2-3, with D perhaps matching TRBD2 (6 bases). Germline V CDR1 and CDR2: DFQATT, SNEGSKA (reference sequence). The V and J ends lost 5 bases and 6 bases respectively, with 9 bases between them. The CDR3 consists of 11 residues. CDR3: CSAQAGDTQYF. The CDR3 DNA reads TGCAGTGCTCAGGCGGGGGATACGCAGTATTTT.

This clonotype was detected ten times or more. The chain joins TRBV20-1 to TRBJ1-1; D is possibly TRBD1 (5 bases). V lost 0 bases to trimming and J lost 8 bases, with 10 bases between them. The V gene's germline CDR1 is DFQATT and CDR2 SNEGSKA (reference sequence). The length of the CDR3 is 12 residues. CDR3 nucleotides: TGCAGTGCTAGAGAGGACACTGCAGAAGCTTTCTTT. As protein: CSAREDTAEAFF.

In this sample, this clonotype turned up many times. This CDR3 reads CASSLAGAISYEQYF. CDR3 DNA: TGTGCCAGCAGCTTGGCGGGGGCGATCTCCTACGAGCAGTACTTC. V usage is TRBV27 and J usage is TRBJ2-7, with D possibly TRBD2 on 7 matching bases. V shed 6 bases and J shed 0 bases, with 15 bases lying between them. The CDR3 sequence is 15 residues long. From germline, CDR1 is MNHEY and CDR2 SMNVEV (reference sequence).

This clonotype was detected ten times or more. The genes are TRBV12-3 or TRBV12-4 and TRBJ1-3; no reliable D call. Trimming left V 1 base short and J 4 bases short, with 2 bases between. The CDR3 runs to 12 residues. The CDR3: CASSLEGNTIYF. DNA of the CDR3: TGTGCCAGCAGTTTAGAGGGAAACACCATATATTTT.

This clonotype was seen many times. The rearrangement uses TRBV4-1 and TRBJ2-4; D gene uncertain. V was clipped by 1 base and J by 3 bases, with 10 bases between them. The CDR3 is 15 amino acids. Germline CDR1 reads MGHRA; CDR2 reads YSYEKL. The CDR3 is CASSQVSGVKNIQYF. DNA for the CDR3: TGCGCCAGCAGCCAAGTCTCTGGGGTCAAAAACATTCAGTACTTC.

This clonotype was counted only a few times. In nucleotides, the CDR3 is TGTGCCAGTAGTATCGGACAGGGTCCCGAGCAGTACTTC. Translated: CASSIGQGPEQYF. The rearrangement links TRBV19 to TRBJ2-7; 8 bases map to TRBD1. CDR1 and CDR2 from the germline V gene are LNHDA and SQIVND (reference sequence). Losses at the gene ends were 3 bases for V and 6 bases for J; bases not matched to a gene: 4. CDR3 size: 13 residues.

To note about this clonotype: This may come from a read error, since a much larger clone is one base off. This rearrangement joins TRBV7-8 to TRBJ2-1, with D unclear. V dropped 8 bases and J dropped 4 bases, with 18 bases sitting between them. The CDR3 is 15 residues long. Germline values: CDR1 SGHVS, CDR2 FQNEAQ. The CDR3 protein is CASSLRYFLYNEQFF. CDR3 in DNA: TGTGCCAGCTCTCTCCGGTACTTTCTATACAATGAGCAGTTCTTC. Combining the CDR3 with reference TRBV7-8 and TRBJ2-1 gives the whole variable domain GAGVSQSPRYKVAKRGQDVALRCDPISGHVSLFWYQQALGQGPEFLTYFQNEAQLDKSGLPSDRFFAERPEGSVSTLKIQRTQQEDSAVYLCASSLRYFLYNEQFFGPGTRLTVL.

This clonotype was observed a handful of times. The J gene is TRBJ2-1, the V gene TRBV12-5, with 9 bases identical to TRBD2. CDR1 is LGHNT, CDR2 FRNRAP, per germline. V shed 2 bases, J shed 8 bases, and the junction held 7 bases outside the gene matches. The CDR3 has 15 amino acids. The CDR3 nucleotides read TGTGCTAGTGGTTTGTCTAGCGGGGTCGTGGATGAGCAGTTCTTC. It encodes CASGLSSGVVDEQFF.

The chain couples TRBV7-8 to TRBJ2-5; a possible D gene is TRBD2 (5 bases). Trimming cost V 1 base and J 2 bases, with 14 bases left between them. The CDR3 spans 16 residues. Germline values: CDR1 SGHVS, CDR2 FQNEAQ. CDR3 nucleotide sequence: TGTGCCAGCAGCTTAGTGACGGGGTCGGTGCAAGAGACCCAGTACTTC. Translation: CASSLVTGSVQETQYF. The variable domain in full, completed from reference TRBV7-8 and TRBJ2-5, reads GAGVSQSPRYKVAKRGQDVALRCDPISGHVSLFWYQQALGQGPEFLTYFQNEAQLDKSGLPSDRFFAERPEGSVSTLKIQRTQQEDSAVYLCASSLVTGSVQETQYFGPGTRLLVL.

This clonotype came up many times. The gene calls are TRBV30 and TRBJ2-2; 8 nucleotides agree with TRBD1. V gave up 1 base and J gave up 3 bases; unmatched junction bases: 4. The CDR3 consists of 15 residues. Germline-derived CDR1 and CDR2 are GTSNPN and SVGIG (reference sequence). The CDR3 here is CAWSDQGADTGELFF. CDR3 nucleotides: TGTGCCTGGAGTGACCAGGGGGCGGACACCGGGGAGCTGTTTTTT.

In this sample, this clonotype turned up many times. The chain joins TRBV9 to TRBJ2-1; TRBD2 matches at 11 bases. V dropped 0 bases and J dropped 9; count of bases not matched to a gene: 8. This CDR3 is 16 amino acids long. From germline, CDR1 is SGDLS and CDR2 YYNGEE. The DNA for the CDR3 is TGTGCCAGCAGCGTAGCTGGGGCTAGCGGGAGGTTTGAGCAGTTCTTC. Amino acids: CASSVAGASGRFEQFF.